These 32 T cell receptor beta chains originate from one sample sequenced in a study of blood T cell repertoires in COVID-19. Produced via immunoSEQ multiplex PCR; TCRdb's table is partial and in-frame only. The table includes some 180,000 clones, about 70% detected once. Sequencing was performed on peripheral blood. These receptors were collected from a woman aged 50 to 60 with active or convalescent COVID-19.

This clone was seen many times. This rearrangement joins TRBV2 to TRBJ1-1, with a weak D call TRBD1 (6 bases). The CDR3 spans 15 residues. Germline values: CDR1 SNHLY, CDR2 FYNNEI. The V gene lost 0 bases and the J gene lost 1 base, with 9 bases spanning the gap. CDR3 bases: TGTGCCAGCAGTGAAGCGGGACACCGGAACACTGAAGCTTTCTTT. Amino acids: CASSEAGHRNTEAFF. Full variable domain (remainder filled in from reference TRBV2 and TRBJ1-1): EPEVTQTPSHQVTQMGQEVILRCVPISNHLYFYWYRQILGQKVEFLVSFYNNEISEKSEIFDDQFSVERPDGSNFTLKIRSTKLEDSAMYFCASSEAGHRNTEAFFGQGTRLTVV.

The chain is built from TRBV25-1 and TRBJ2-1; the match to TRBD2 covers 7 bases. V gave up 8 bases and J gave up 3 bases; unmatched junction bases: 7. Per germline, CDR1 MGHDK and CDR2 SYGVNS. CDR3 length equals 14 residues. The CDR3 sequence: CASCRGGSYNEQFF. The CDR3 DNA sequence: TGTGCCAGCTGTAGAGGCGGGAGCTACAATGAGCAGTTCTTC.

This rearrangement joins TRBV7-8 to TRBJ2-7; D is uncertain. In germline, CDR1 is SGHVS, CDR2 FQNEAQ. V was cut by 5 bases and J by 0 bases, with 14 bases left in between. The CDR3 is 15 residues long. The CDR3 DNA follows: TGTGCCAGCAGCCCCTTAGTGGGCAGCTCCTACGAGCAGTACTTC. Amino acids: CASSPLVGSSYEQYF.

The chain recombines TRBV28 with TRBJ1-1; D gene ambiguous. The V gene's germline CDR1 is MDHEN and CDR2 SYDVKM. With 7 bases removed from V and 0 bases from J, the gap between germline ends came to 9 bases. This CDR3 is 13 amino acids long. The CDR3 DNA follows: TGTGCCAGCACGCCACTCGTGAACACTGAAGCTTTCTTT. Protein sequence: CASTPLVNTEAFF. The full variable domain, its missing parts supplied by reference TRBV28 and TRBJ1-1, is DVKVTQSSRYLVKRTGEKVFLECVQDMDHENMFWYRQDPGLGLRLIYFSYDVKMKEKGDIPEGYSVSREKKERFSLILESASTNQTSMYLCASTPLVNTEAFFGQGTRLTVV.

The chain uses TRBV5-6 and TRBJ1-1, with a possible D match to TRBD1 (5 bases). CDR3 length: 13 amino acids. Germline V gene lookup returns CDR1 SGHDT and CDR2 YYEEEE. V lost 8 bases, J lost 3 bases, and 14 bases lay in between. Written as DNA, the CDR3 is TGTGCCAGTAACAGGAGAAGGGACACTGAAGCTTTCTTT. It yields the protein CASNRRRDTEAFF.

This rearrangement joins TRBV5-1 to TRBJ2-7; TRBD1 matches 7 bases. With 0 bases clipped from V and 3 bases from J, the junction kept 6 bases outside the gene matches. Germline V gene lookup returns CDR1 SGHRS and CDR2 YFSETQ. The CDR3 length is 15 residues. CDR3 amino acids: CASSLGRTGVYEQYF. DNA for the CDR3: TGCGCCAGCAGCTTGGGGCGGACAGGAGTCTACGAGCAGTACTTC.

The chain uses TRBV30 and TRBJ2-7, with a weak D call TRBD1 (5 bases). This CDR3 has 14 residues. Germline values: CDR1 GTSNPN, CDR2 SVGIG (reference sequence). The V end lost 0 bases, the J end lost 4 bases, and 13 bases lay between the germline ends. The CDR3 region is CAWSVSQGPYEQYF. CDR3 DNA sequence: TGTGCCTGGAGTGTAAGTCAGGGCCCTTACGAGCAGTACTTC.

This rearrangement joins TRBV11-2 to TRBJ2-3; 10 bases map to TRBD2. Germline V lookup: CDR1 SGHAT, CDR2 FQNNGV. J lost 2 bases, V lost 5 bases, and 4 bases had no gene match. There are 15 residues in the CDR3. The CDR3 DNA follows: TGTGCCAGCAGCCCCGGACTAGCGGACACAGATACGCAGTATTTT. This codes for CASSPGLADTDTQYF.

Points on this clone: Other DNA sequences from this sample encode an identical CDR3 as well. CDR3 sequence (DNA): TGTGCCAGCAGCTTAACGGGGGGGAACACCGGGGAGCTGTTTTTT. It yields the protein CASSLTGGNTGELFF. The V gene is TRBV7-2, the J gene TRBJ2-2; 7 nucleotides agree with TRBD2. This CDR3 contains 15 residues. V was clipped by 2 bases and J by 1 base; unmatched bases: 1. Germline V CDR1 and CDR2: SGHTA, FQGNSA.

This chain uses TRBV19 with TRBJ2-3; 10 bases match TRBD2. V was clipped by 0 bases and J by 5 bases; unmatched bases: 2. Germline lookup yields CDR1 LNHDA and CDR2 SQIVND (reference sequence). The CDR3 runs to 15 residues. The CDR3 reads CASSIELAGIDTQYF. The CDR3 DNA sequence: TGTGCCAGTAGTATAGAACTAGCGGGGATAGATACGCAGTATTTT.

V and J are TRBV9 and TRBJ2-1; no firm D call. Germline CDR1 and CDR2: SGDLS and YYNGEE. V shed 0 bases and J shed 2 bases, with 9 bases lying between them. This CDR3 has 15 residues. In nucleotides, the CDR3 is TGTGCCAGCAGCGTAGGGCGGCAGCCCTACAATGAGCAGTTCTTC. Residues: CASSVGRQPYNEQFF.

The chain uses TRBV27 and TRBJ1-1, with D perhaps matching TRBD1 (5 bases). The CDR3 totals 13 residues. Germline V gene sequence: CDR1 MNHEY, CDR2 SMNVEV (reference sequence). Trimming left V 3 bases short and J 1 base short, with 6 bases between. The CDR3: CASSFDRNTEAFF. The CDR3 coding sequence is TGTGCCAGCAGTTTCGACAGGAACACTGAAGCTTTCTTT.

V gene TRBV4-1 combines with J gene TRBJ1-1, with unresolved D. Germline V lookup: CDR1 MGHRA, CDR2 YSYEKL. V lost 1 base and J lost 2, with 8 bases in between. The CDR3 totals 14 residues. The CDR3: CASSQGVTNTEAFF. CDR3 coding DNA: TGCGCCAGCAGCCAAGGAGTCACCAACACTGAAGCTTTCTTT.

The V gene is TRBV12-3 or TRBV12-4, the J gene TRBJ1-1; D call uncertain. The CDR3 runs 13 residues. Trimming took off 7 bases at V and 0 bases at J, with 9 bases between the two ends. The CDR3 DNA follows: TGTGCCAGCAAATTTTCCATGAACACTGAAGCTTTCTTT. Amino acid sequence: CASKFSMNTEAFF.

Here the CDR3 DNA reads TGTGCCAGTAGTATAAGGGAGACATTCTCTGGGGCCAACGTCCTGACTTTC. Translation: CASSIRETFSGANVLTF. The rearrangement links TRBV19 to TRBJ2-6; D is possibly TRBD2 (5 bases). Germline CDR1 and CDR2: LNHDA and SQIVND (reference sequence). V lost 2 bases to trimming and J lost 0 bases, with 11 bases between them. CDR3 size: 17 residues.

There are a few counts of this clone. The chain joins TRBV4-2 to TRBJ2-7; no reliable D call. The germline V and J ends were trimmed by 0 bases and 1 base, with 13 bases remaining between them. The CDR3 has 16 residues. Germline loops: CDR1 LGHNA, CDR2 YNFKEQ. The CDR3 loop reads CASSQEFAGASYEQYF. Written as DNA, the CDR3 is TGTGCCAGCAGCCAAGAGTTCGCAGGCGCTTCCTACGAGCAGTACTTC.

This chain links TRBV28 with TRBJ1-2; maybe TRBD1 (6 bases). The germline V gene encodes CDR1 MDHEN and CDR2 SYDVKM. V lost 8 bases to trimming and J lost 0 bases, with 13 bases between them. This CDR3 is 14 amino acids long. CDR3: CASGRDNSNYGYTF. The CDR3 coding sequence is TGTGCCAGCGGACGGGACAACTCTAACTATGGCTACACCTTC.

In this sample, this clone turned up once. The chain uses TRBV29-1 and TRBJ1-2; TRBD1 agrees at 11 bases. The germline gives CDR1 SQVTM, CDR2 ANQGSEA. This CDR3 is 12 amino acids long. V gave up 8 bases and J gave up 6 bases; unmatched junction bases: 5. The CDR3 loop reads CSTRTGGDGYTF. The CDR3 nucleotides read TGCAGCACCAGGACAGGGGGCGATGGCTACACCTTC.

The chain is built from TRBV28 and TRBJ1-1; possibly TRBD1 for D (6 bases). Looked up from germline, CDR1 is MDHEN and CDR2 is SYDVKM. Trimming stripped 7 bases from V and 2 bases from J, with 20 bases between. The CDR3 has 16 amino acids. The CDR3 sequence is CASKVESRTVNTEAFF. The CDR3 bases are TGTGCCAGCAAAGTTGAATCCCGGACAGTTAACACTGAAGCTTTCTTT.

The gene calls are TRBV7-6 and TRBJ2-2; 11 bases match TRBD2. The CDR3 extends over 16 amino acids. V gave up 5 bases and J gave up 3 bases; unmatched junction bases: 5. Germline-derived CDR1 and CDR2 are SGHVS and FNYEAQ. CDR3 sequence: CASSELAGVDTGELFF. In DNA, the CDR3 is TGTGCCAGCAGCGAACTAGCGGGGGTAGACACCGGGGAGCTGTTTTTT.

This chain connects TRBV4-2 to TRBJ1-3, with D possibly matching TRBD1 (5 bases). V shed 0 bases and J shed 0 bases, with 12 bases lying between them. The CDR3 has 17 amino acids. Germline V lookup: CDR1 LGHNA, CDR2 YNFKEQ. DNA for the CDR3: TGTGCCAGCAGCCAAGATAGGACATCCTACTCTGGAAACACCATATATTTT. Translation gives CASSQDRTSYSGNTIYF.

This sequence joins TRBV7-2 and TRBJ2-7, with TRBD2 identical over 8 bases. V lost 1 base to trimming and J lost 6 bases; unmatched junction nucleotides: 5. The CDR3 spans 14 residues. The germline CDR1 and CDR2 sequences are SGHTA and FQGNSA. As DNA, the CDR3 is TGTGCCAGCAGCTTAGGCGGGGGGCCCCGCGAGCAGTACTTC. Its translation is CASSLGGGPREQYF.

This rearrangement joins TRBV18 to TRBJ2-7, with 7 bases lining up with TRBD1. CDR1 KGHSH and CDR2 LQKENI come from the germline V gene. This CDR3 region has 15 residues. After removal of 3 bases from V and 6 bases from J, the junction contained 11 bases not matched to a gene. The CDR3, as DNA: TGTGCCAGCTCACCTGGACAGGCCTTCGGCCGCGAGCAGTACTTC. It translates to CASSPGQAFGREQYF.

This chain uses TRBV29-1 with TRBJ2-4; 7 bases are a match to TRBD1. The trim removed 4 bases at V and 3 bases at J, leaving 3 bases unmatched. The CDR3 spans 13 residues. The germline V gene has CDR1 SQVTM and CDR2 ANQGSEA. As DNA, the CDR3 is TGCAGCGTTGGATCAGGGGGCAAAAACATTCAGTACTTC. Protein sequence: CSVGSGGKNIQYF.

The chain has TRBV12-2 and TRBJ2-3; the D call TRBD2 from the table was never checked on the DNA. TRBV12-2 is deemed a pseudogene. The CDR3 is 12 amino acids. CDR3: CASRPYTDTQYF. CDR3 nucleotide sequence: TGTGCAAGTCGCCCGTACACAGATACGCAGTATTTT.

This sequence joins TRBV28 and TRBJ2-7; TRBD1 matches at 8 bases. CDR3 length: 19 amino acids. From germline, CDR1 is MDHEN and CDR2 SYDVKM. The V and J ends lost 3 bases and 2 bases, in that order; junction bases with no gene match: 18. For the CDR3, the DNA is TGTGCCAGCAGTTTGCAGGACAGGGTGGGTATGGCTCAAGCCTACGAGCAGTACTTC. Translated, it gives CASSLQDRVGMAQAYEQYF.

With regard to this clone: The germline gene is not matched at one end of the junction; a read error may be the cause. The chain uses TRBV18 and TRBJ2-1; 9 nucleotides agree with TRBD1. From germline, CDR1 is KGHSH and CDR2 LQKENI. The CDR3 is made up of 15 amino acids. CDR3 sequence (DNA): TGTGCCAGCTCCATGGGACAGGGATCCTCCAATGAGCAGTTCTTC. Amino acids: CASSMGQGSSNEQFF.

The gene calls are TRBV14 and TRBJ2-6; 8 bases match TRBD1. V shed 6 bases, J shed 3 bases, and the junction held 7 bases outside the gene matches. CDR3 length equals 16 residues. Germline CDR1 SGHDN, CDR2 FVKESK. The DNA of the CDR3 is TGTGCCAGCAGTTACCAGGGGGCCTTTGGGGCCAACGTCCTGACTTTC. Translated: CASSYQGAFGANVLTF.

The V call is TRBV29-1, the J call TRBJ1-1, with 7 positions matching TRBD1. V lost 6 bases to trimming and J lost 4 bases; unmatched junction nucleotides: 5. CDR1 is SQVTM and CDR2 is ANQGSEA in the germline V gene. The CDR3 runs to 12 residues. The chain's CDR3 is CSVQQGITEAFF. The CDR3 coding sequence is TGCAGCGTCCAACAGGGGATCACTGAAGCTTTCTTT. Variable domain in full (rest from reference TRBV29-1 and TRBJ1-1): SAVISQKPSRDICQRGTSLTIQCQVDSQVTMMFWYRQQPGQSLTLIATANQGSEATYESGFVIDKFPISRPNLTFSTLTVSNMSPEDSSIYLCSVQQGITEAFFGQGTRLTVV.

This rearrangement joins TRBV24-1 to TRBJ2-5, with 10 bases aligning to TRBD1. CDR1 and CDR2 from the germline V gene are KGHDR and SFDVKD. With V trimmed by 3 bases and J by 5 bases, 14 bases remained unmatched. The CDR3 spans 18 residues. The CDR3 DNA is TGTGCCACCAGTGATACTCGGGGGGGACAGGGGATTAGGGAGACCCAGTACTTC. It encodes CATSDTRGGQGIRETQYF.

The chain recombines TRBV7-9 with TRBJ1-2; 7 nucleotides align to TRBD1. CDR3 size: 14 residues. The junction had 8 bases not matched to a gene; V was cut back by 3 bases and J by 7 bases. The germline V gene encodes CDR1 SEHNR and CDR2 FQNEAQ (reference sequence). CDR3 sequence (DNA): TGTGCCAGCAGCTTTCCGCAGGGGGACGTTGGCTACACCTTC. This codes for CASSFPQGDVGYTF.

This rearrangement joins TRBV10-3 to TRBJ2-5; TRBD1 matches 8 bases. In germline, CDR1 is ENHRY, CDR2 SYGVKD. The J segment lost 3 bases and the V segment lost 6 bases, leaving 3 bases of the junction unmatched. The CDR3 contains 13 residues. CDR3 sequence: CAISPTGEETQYF. In nucleotides, the CDR3 is TGTGCCATCAGCCCGACAGGGGAAGAGACCCAGTACTTC.